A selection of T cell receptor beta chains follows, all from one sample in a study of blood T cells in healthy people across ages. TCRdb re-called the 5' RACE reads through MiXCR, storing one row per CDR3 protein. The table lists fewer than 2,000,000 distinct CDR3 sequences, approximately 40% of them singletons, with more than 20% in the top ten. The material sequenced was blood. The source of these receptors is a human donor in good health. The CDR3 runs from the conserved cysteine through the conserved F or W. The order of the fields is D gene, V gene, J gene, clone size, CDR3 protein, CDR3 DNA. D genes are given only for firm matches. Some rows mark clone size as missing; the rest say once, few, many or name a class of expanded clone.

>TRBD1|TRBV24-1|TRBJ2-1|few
CATSDFSRDSSYNEQFF
TGTGCCACCAGTGATTTTAGCCGGGACAGCTCCTACAATGAGCAGTTCTTC
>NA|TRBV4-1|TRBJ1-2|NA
CASSQVGRYNYGYTF
TGCGCCAGCAGCCAGGTTGGACGCTACAACTATGGCTACACCTTC
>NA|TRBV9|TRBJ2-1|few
CASSVGASSSNEQFF
TGTGCCAGCAGCGTAGGGGCTAGCAGTAGCAATGAGCAGTTCTTC
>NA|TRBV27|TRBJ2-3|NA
CASSSGTIGSTDTQYF
TGTGCCAGCAGTTCCGGGACCATAGGGAGCACAGATACGCAGTATTTT
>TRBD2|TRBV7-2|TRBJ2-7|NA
CASSLVLAGGEQYF
TGTGCCAGCAGCTTAGTTCTAGCGGGGGGCGAGCAGTACTTC
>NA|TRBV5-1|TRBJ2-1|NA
CASSFAGPSSYNEQFF
TGCGCCAGCAGCTTTGCCGGACCCAGCTCCTACAATGAGCAGTTCTTC
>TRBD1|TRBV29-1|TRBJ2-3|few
CSAHGQGTDTQYF
TGCAGCGCTCATGGACAGGGAACAGATACGCAGTATTTT
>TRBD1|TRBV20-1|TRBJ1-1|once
CSARDLQGQGRIVAGGEAFF
TGCAGTGCTAGAGATCTCCAGGGACAGGGAAGGATCGTGGCAGGGGGGGAAGCTTTCTTT
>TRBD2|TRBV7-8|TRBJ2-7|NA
CASSLVEAGGLGPYEQYF
TGTGCCAGCAGCTTAGTGGAAGCGGGGGGGCTCGGGCCCTACGAGCAGTACTTC
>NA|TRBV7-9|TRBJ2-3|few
CASSSFTGHFTQYF
TGTGCCAGCAGCTCATTTACGGGACATTTTACGCAGTATTTT
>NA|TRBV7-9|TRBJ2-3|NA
CASSTSPGYAGGTDTQYF
TGTGCCAGCAGCACCTCCCCAGGATACGCTGGAGGCACAGATACGCAGTATTTT
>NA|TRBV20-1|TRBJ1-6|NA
CSARLGDSPLHF
TGCAGTGCTAGACTAGGGGATTCACCCCTCCACTTT
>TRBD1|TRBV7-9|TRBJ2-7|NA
CASSPQGAPLEQYF
TGTGCCAGCAGCCCGCAGGGGGCTCCCCTCGAGCAGTACTTC
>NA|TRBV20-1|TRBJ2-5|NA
CSGLRADQETQYF
TGCAGTGGATTGCGGGCTGACCAAGAGACCCAGTACTTC
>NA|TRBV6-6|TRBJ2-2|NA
CASSYSGGGELFF
TGTGCCAGCAGTTACTCGGGGGGAGGGGAGCTGTTTTTT
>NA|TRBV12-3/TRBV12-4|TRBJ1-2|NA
CASSKQTLANYGYTF
TGTGCCAGCAGTAAACAGACACTAGCTAACTATGGCTACACCTTC
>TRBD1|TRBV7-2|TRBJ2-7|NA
CASSAPGQRPPEQYF
TGTGCCAGCAGTGCCCCGGGACAGCGTCCCCCCGAGCAGTACTTC
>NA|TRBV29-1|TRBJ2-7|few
CSALTGISYEQYF
TGCAGCGCTCTCACAGGGATCTCCTACGAGCAGTACTTC
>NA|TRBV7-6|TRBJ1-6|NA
CASSLGRGDNSPLHF
TGTGCCAGCAGCTTAGGGAGGGGCGATAATTCACCCCTCCACTTT
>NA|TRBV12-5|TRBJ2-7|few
CASGLPDFLSYEQYF
TGTGCTAGTGGTTTGCCGGATTTCCTCTCCTACGAGCAGTACTTC
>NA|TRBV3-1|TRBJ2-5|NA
CASSQEHGARGNQETQYF
TGTGCCAGCAGCCAAGAACATGGCGCTCGGGGTAACCAAGAGACCCAGTACTTC
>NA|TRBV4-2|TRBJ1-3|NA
CASSQDLGQLLGNTIYF
TGTGCCAGCAGCCAAGATTTAGGACAGCTACTTGGAAACACCATATATTTT
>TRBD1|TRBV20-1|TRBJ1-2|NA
CSARGTGGYYGYTF
TGCAGTGCTAGAGGGACAGGGGGCTACTATGGCTACACCTTC
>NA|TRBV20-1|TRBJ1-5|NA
CSASSFVSNQPQHF
TGCAGTGCTAGCAGCTTTGTTAGCAATCAGCCCCAGCATTTT
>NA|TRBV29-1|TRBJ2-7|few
CSVVFGVYEQYF
TGCAGCGTTGTTTTCGGAGTATACGAGCAGTACTTC
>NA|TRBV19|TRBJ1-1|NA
CASSMHGNTEAFF
TGTGCCAGTAGTATGCACGGGAACACTGAAGCTTTCTTT
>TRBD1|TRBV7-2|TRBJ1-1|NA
CASSPRIKTGEGNTEAFF
TGTGCCAGCAGCCCTCGAATAAAGACAGGGGAGGGGAACACTGAAGCTTTCTTT
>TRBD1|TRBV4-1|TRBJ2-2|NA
CASSQGQGVSGELFF
TGCGCCAGCAGCCAAGGACAGGGAGTCTCCGGGGAGCTGTTTTTT
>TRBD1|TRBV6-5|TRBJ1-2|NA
CASSYATGGGSYGYTF
TGTGCCAGCAGTTACGCTACAGGGGGCGGAAGCTATGGCTACACCTTC
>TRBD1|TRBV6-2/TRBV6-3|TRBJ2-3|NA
CASRIDRGSDTQYF
TGTGCCAGCAGAATCGACAGGGGGTCAGATACGCAGTATTTT
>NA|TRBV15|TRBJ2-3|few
CATSPDRRDTQYF
TGTGCCACCAGCCCCGACAGGCGAGATACGCAGTATTTT
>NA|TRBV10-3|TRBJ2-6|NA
CAISEPSGRGSSISGANVLTF
TGTGCCATCAGTGAGCCGAGTGGTAGGGGATCCTCTATCTCTGGGGCCAACGTCCTGACTTTC
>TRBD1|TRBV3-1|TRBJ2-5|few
CASSQVTGGKETQYF
TGTGCCAGCAGCCAAGTAACAGGGGGCAAGGAGACCCAGTACTTC
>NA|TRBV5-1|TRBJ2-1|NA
CASSLSLPSEQFF
TGCGCCAGCAGCCTAAGCCTACCCTCGGAGCAGTTCTTC
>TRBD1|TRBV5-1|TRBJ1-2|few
CASSITGDYGYTF
TGCGCCAGCAGCATTACAGGGGACTATGGCTACACCTTC
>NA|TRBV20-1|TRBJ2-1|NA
CSAVSGRNEQFF
TGCAGTGCCGTGTCAGGGAGGAATGAGCAGTTCTTC
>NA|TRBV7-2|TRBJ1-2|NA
CASSSKGSNYGYTF
TGTGCCAGCAGCTCCAAGGGTTCTAACTATGGCTACACCTTC
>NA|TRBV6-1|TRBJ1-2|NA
CASSDDSNYGYTF
TGTGCCAGCAGTGACGACTCGAACTATGGCTACACCTTC
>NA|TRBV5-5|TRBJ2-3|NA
CASSLNDRTDTQYF
TGTGCCAGCAGCTTGAACGATCGCACAGATACGCAGTATTTT
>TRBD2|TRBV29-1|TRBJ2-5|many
CSVVRGEETQYF
TGCAGTGTCGTGCGGGGGGAAGAGACCCAGTACTTC
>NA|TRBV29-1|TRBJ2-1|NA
CSDRTRNTDNEQFF
TGCAGCGACCGGACTCGCAATACCGACAATGAGCAGTTCTTC